One and the same sample provided the 5 T cell receptor beta chains below, sequenced in a study of blood T cell repertoires in COVID-19. Clones were sequenced by immunoSEQ multiplex PCR, and TCRdb holds only the in-frame ones, with some missing. Here the sample spans 110,000 or so clones, around 85% being singletons. Sequenced material: peripheral blood. Receptors originate from an older woman with COVID-19, enrolled during active disease.

This sequence joins TRBV7-9 and TRBJ1-5, with D unclear. The CDR3 loop spans 12 amino acids. The germline CDR1 and CDR2 sequences are SEHNR and FQNEAQ (reference sequence). V lost 3 bases to trimming and J lost 7 bases, with 7 bases between them. The CDR3 protein is CASSFGGQPQHF. DNA of the CDR3: TGTGCCAGCAGCTTTGGCGGGCAGCCCCAGCATTTT.

This clone occurred once. This chain connects TRBV24-1 to TRBJ1-4; a weak D match, TRBD1 (5 bases). Deletions cut 9 bases from V and 2 bases from J, with 18 bases between. Germline lookup yields CDR1 KGHDR and CDR2 SFDVKD. The CDR3 totals 16 residues. The chain's CDR3 is CATQAWGGGTNEKLFF. The CDR3 DNA reads TGTGCCACCCAAGCTTGGGGGGGAGGGACTAATGAAAAACTGTTTTTT.

V is TRBV6-5 and J is TRBJ1-2; D remains unclear. The germline V gene encodes CDR1 MNHEY and CDR2 SVGAGI. The CDR3 has 12 amino acids. V lost 6 bases to trimming and J lost 7 bases, with 12 bases between them. CDR3 sequence: CASRVNRGGYTF. The CDR3 DNA sequence: TGTGCCAGCAGAGTTAATCGGGGTGGCTACACCTTC.

J is TRBJ1-4 and V is TRBV6-5, with TRBD1 as a possible D gene (5 bases). This CDR3 comprises 15 residues. CDR1 MNHEY and CDR2 SVGAGI come from the germline V gene. Trimming cost V 6 bases and J 1 base, with 12 bases left between them. CDR3 protein: CASSPRGGTNEKLFF. DNA of the CDR3: TGTGCCAGCAGCCCCCGGGGGGGAACTAATGAAAAACTGTTTTTT.

V and J are TRBV13 and TRBJ1-6; D is uncertain. The germline gives CDR1 PRHDT, CDR2 FYEKMQ (reference sequence). The CDR3 runs to 12 residues. Trimming removed 0 bases from V and 10 bases from J, with 4 bases in between. The CDR3 DNA follows: TGTGCCAGCAGCTTAGGACGGTCACCCCTCCACTTT. Residues: CASSLGRSPLHF.